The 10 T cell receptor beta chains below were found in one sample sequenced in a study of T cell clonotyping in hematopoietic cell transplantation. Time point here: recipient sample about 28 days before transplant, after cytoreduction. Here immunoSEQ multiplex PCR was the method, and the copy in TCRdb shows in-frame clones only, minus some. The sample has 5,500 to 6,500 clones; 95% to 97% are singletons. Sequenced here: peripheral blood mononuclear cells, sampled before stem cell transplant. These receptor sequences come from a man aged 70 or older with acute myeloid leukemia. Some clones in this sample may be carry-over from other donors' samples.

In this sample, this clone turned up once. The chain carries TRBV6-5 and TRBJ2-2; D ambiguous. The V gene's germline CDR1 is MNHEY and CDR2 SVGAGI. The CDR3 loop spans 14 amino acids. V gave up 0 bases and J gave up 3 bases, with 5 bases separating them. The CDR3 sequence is CASSYSRDTGELFF. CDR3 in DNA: TGTGCCAGCAGTTACTCTAGGGACACCGGGGAGCTGTTTTTT.

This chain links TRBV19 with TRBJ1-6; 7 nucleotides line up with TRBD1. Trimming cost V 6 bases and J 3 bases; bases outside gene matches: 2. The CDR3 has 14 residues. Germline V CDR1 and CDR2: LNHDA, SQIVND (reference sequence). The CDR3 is CASRRTGYNSPLHF. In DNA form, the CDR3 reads TGTGCCAGTAGAAGGACAGGCTATAATTCACCCCTCCACTTT.

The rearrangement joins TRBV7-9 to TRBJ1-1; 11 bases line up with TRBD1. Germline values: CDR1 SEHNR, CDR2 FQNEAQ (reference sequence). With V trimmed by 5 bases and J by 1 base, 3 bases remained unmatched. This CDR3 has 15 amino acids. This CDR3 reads CASSGTGGWNTEAFF. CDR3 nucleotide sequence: TGTGCCAGCAGCGGGACAGGGGGTTGGAACACTGAAGCTTTCTTT.

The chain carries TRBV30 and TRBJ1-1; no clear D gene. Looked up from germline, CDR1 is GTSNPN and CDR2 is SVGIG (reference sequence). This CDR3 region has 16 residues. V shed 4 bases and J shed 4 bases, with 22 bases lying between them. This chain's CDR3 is CAWNPGQLLRSTEAFF. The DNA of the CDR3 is TGTGCCTGGAATCCTGGCCAGCTCCTAAGGAGCACTGAAGCTTTCTTT.

The CDR3 DNA reads as TGTGCCAGCAGCCTCGGACAGCAAGAGACCCAGTACTTC. Translating gives CASSLGQQETQYF. The chain recombines TRBV11-3 with TRBJ2-5, with a weak D call TRBD1 (6 bases). V shed 5 bases and J shed 2 bases, with 9 bases lying between them. The CDR3 length is 13 residues. Germline V gives CDR1 SGHNT, CDR2 YENEEA.

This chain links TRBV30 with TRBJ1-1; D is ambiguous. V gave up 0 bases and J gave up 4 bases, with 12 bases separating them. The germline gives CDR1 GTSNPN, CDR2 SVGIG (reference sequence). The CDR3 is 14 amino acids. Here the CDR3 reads CAWSVGFAFTEAFF. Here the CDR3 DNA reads TGTGCCTGGAGTGTTGGTTTTGCGTTCACTGAAGCTTTCTTT.

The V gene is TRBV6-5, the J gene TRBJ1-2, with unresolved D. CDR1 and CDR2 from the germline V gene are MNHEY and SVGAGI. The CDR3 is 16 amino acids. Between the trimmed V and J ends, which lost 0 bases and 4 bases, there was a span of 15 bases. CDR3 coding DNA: TGTGCCAGCAGTTACTCCGAATCGACCCAGGCCTATGGCTACACCTTC. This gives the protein CASSYSESTQAYGYTF.

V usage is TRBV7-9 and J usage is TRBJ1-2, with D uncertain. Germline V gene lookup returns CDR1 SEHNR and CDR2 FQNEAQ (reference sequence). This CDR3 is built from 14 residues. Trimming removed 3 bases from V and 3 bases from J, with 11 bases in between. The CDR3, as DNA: TGTGCCAGCAGCTTGGGATGGGAAGACTATGGCTACACCTTC. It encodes CASSLGWEDYGYTF.

The CDR3 region is CASSMDRAFYQPQHF. CDR3 bases: TGTGCCAGCAGTATGGACAGGGCGTTCTATCAGCCCCAGCATTTT. The chain uses TRBV28 and TRBJ1-5; 8 positions match TRBD1. The V segment lost 5 bases and the J segment 5 bases; nucleotides outside the gene matches: 8. The CDR3 runs to 15 residues. Germline CDR1 reads MDHEN; CDR2 reads SYDVKM.

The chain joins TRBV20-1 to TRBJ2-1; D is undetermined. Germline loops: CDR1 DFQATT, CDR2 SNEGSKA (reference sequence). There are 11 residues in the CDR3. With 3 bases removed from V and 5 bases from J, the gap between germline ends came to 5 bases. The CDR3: CSASGHNEQFF. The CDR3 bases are TGCAGTGCTAGCGGCCACAATGAGCAGTTCTTC.